The 22 T cell receptor beta chains reported below all come from one sample, sequenced in a study of blood T cell repertoires in COVID-19. Generated by immunoSEQ multiplex PCR, the TCRdb table keeps only in-frame clones and is missing some. The data hold roughly 180,000 clones, with roughly 80% observed a single time. The sequenced sample was PBMCs or T cells enriched from blood (not recorded which). The source of these receptors is a man aged 50-59 years who had recovered from COVID-19.

This chain uses TRBV12-5 with TRBJ2-2; perhaps TRBD2 as D (6 bases). The CDR3 contains 20 residues. The germline V gene encodes CDR1 LGHNT and CDR2 FRNRAP. V shed 6 bases and J shed 0 bases, with 26 bases lying between them. The DNA for the CDR3 is TGTGCTAGTGGCCTCTCCTTGGGCAGGATGGGGGGTTCGAACACCGGGGAGCTGTTTTTT. Translation: CASGLSLGRMGGSNTGELFF.

The gene calls are TRBV4-1 and TRBJ2-7; 7 bases align to TRBD2. The CDR3 is 14 amino acids. J lost 7 bases, V lost 0 bases, and 6 bases had no gene match. Germline V gives CDR1 MGHRA, CDR2 YSYEKL. The CDR3 DNA follows: TGCGCCAGCAGCCAAGAGGGGGGGTGGTTGGAGCAGTACTTC. This gives the protein CASSQEGGWLEQYF.

The J gene is TRBJ1-6, the V gene TRBV19; the D is unclear. Germline values: CDR1 LNHDA, CDR2 SQIVND (reference sequence). V was shortened by 4 bases and J by 8 bases, with 18 bases between the two germline ends. The CDR3 covers 16 residues. The CDR3 loop reads CASSTGGEGPYSPLHF. Written as DNA, the CDR3 is TGTGCCAGTAGTACCGGAGGAGAAGGACCTTATTCACCCCTCCACTTT.

The rearrangement joins TRBV29-1 to TRBJ1-2, with 8 bases lining up with TRBD1. The trim removed 5 bases at V and 3 bases at J, leaving 2 bases unmatched. The CDR3 sequence is 12 residues long. Germline V lookup: CDR1 SQVTM, CDR2 ANQGSEA. In DNA, the CDR3 is TGCAGCGTTCGGGGACAGGACTATGGCTACACCTTC. Amino acid sequence: CSVRGQDYGYTF. Based on the CDR3 plus reference TRBV29-1 and TRBJ1-2, the full variable domain is SAVISQKPSRDICQRGTSLTIQCQVDSQVTMMFWYRQQPGQSLTLIATANQGSEATYESGFVIDKFPISRPNLTFSTLTVSNMSPEDSSIYLCSVRGQDYGYTFGSGTRLTVV.

Remarks on this clone: The same CDR3 can be traced to other DNA sequences in this sample. The genes are TRBV5-4 and TRBJ2-1, with 9 bases lining up with TRBD2. The CDR3 runs 15 residues. CDR1 and CDR2 from the germline V gene are SGHNT and YYREEE (reference sequence). The V and J ends lost 0 bases and 6 bases, in that order; junction bases with no gene match: 4. CDR3 DNA: TGTGCCAGCAGCTTGGGGCCTAGCGGGGCCAATGAGCAGTTCTTC. This sequence encodes CASSLGPSGANEQFF.

CDR3 nucleotides: TGCAGCGTTGAAGTACAGGGGGCTAGCACTGAAGCTTTCTTT. It yields the protein CSVEVQGASTEAFF. This chain links TRBV29-1 with TRBJ1-1; TRBD1 matches 9 bases. Germline CDR1 is SQVTM and CDR2 is ANQGSEA. The CDR3 spans 14 residues. The V segment lost 1 base and the J segment 4 bases; nucleotides outside the gene matches: 4.

Of note for this clone: This same CDR3 is encoded by further DNA sequences in the sample. The chain uses TRBV7-9 and TRBJ1-5; D gene uncertain. The V end lost 1 base, the J end lost 5 bases, and 3 bases lay between the germline ends. The CDR3 runs to 12 residues. CDR1 is SEHNR and CDR2 is FQNEAQ in the germline V gene (reference sequence). The CDR3 sequence is CASSLVDQPQHF. The CDR3 DNA reads as TGTGCCAGCAGCTTAGTAGATCAGCCCCAGCATTTT. The full variable domain, in which reference TRBV7-9 and TRBJ1-5 provide the parts outside the CDR3, is DTGVSQNPRHKITKRGQNVTFRCDPISEHNRLYWYRQTLGQGPEFLTYFQNEAQLEKSRLLSDRFSAERPKGSFSTLEIQRTEQGDSAMYLCASSLVDQPQHFGDGTRLSIL.

The chain is built from TRBV27 and TRBJ2-2; 7 bases agree with TRBD2. This CDR3 has 21 amino acids. V shed 0 bases and J 2 bases; nucleotides not matched to a gene: 18. Germline values: CDR1 MNHEY, CDR2 SMNVEV (reference sequence). The CDR3: CASSLSTQWVGGGANTGELFF. DNA of the CDR3: TGTGCCAGCAGTTTATCTACCCAGTGGGTGGGCGGGGGAGCCAACACCGGGGAGCTGTTTTTT.

The CDR3 region is CASSQDLGRNRDYGYTF. The CDR3 region has the DNA TGCGCCAGCAGCCAAGATCTAGGTCGGAATCGTGACTATGGCTACACCTTC. The rearrangement links TRBV4-1 to TRBJ1-2; D remains unclear. Looked up from germline, CDR1 is MGHRA and CDR2 is YSYEKL. Deletions cut 0 bases from V and 3 bases from J, with 17 bases between. The CDR3 totals 17 residues.

The CDR3 region is CASSDPGHSYEQYF. The CDR3 DNA sequence: TGTGCCAGCAGTGATCCGGGACACTCCTACGAGCAGTACTTC. The rearrangement links TRBV6-1 to TRBJ2-7; D is possibly TRBD1 (6 bases). Germline V gene data show CDR1 as MNHNS and CDR2 as SASEGT. The CDR3 sequence is 14 residues long. Trimming removed 3 bases from V and 0 bases from J, with 9 bases in between.

This sequence joins TRBV27 and TRBJ1-2; D call uncertain. The length of the CDR3 is 13 residues. Trimming stripped 9 bases from V and 5 bases from J, with 16 bases between. Germline-derived CDR1 and CDR2 are MNHEY and SMNVEV (reference sequence). CDR3 nucleotide sequence: TGTGCCAGTACCGATGGCCGGAGGTATGGCTACACCTTC. This encodes CASTDGRRYGYTF.

V is TRBV24-1 and J is TRBJ2-5; 11 nucleotides match TRBD2. Trimming removed 5 bases from V and 1 base from J; junction bases left unmatched: 8. The germline CDR1 and CDR2 sequences are KGHDR and SFDVKD. The CDR3 consists of 17 residues. CDR3 sequence (DNA): TGTGCCACCAGTGCCCCCGCCGGACTAGCGGGCCAAGAGACCCAGTACTTC. Protein product: CATSAPAGLAGQETQYF.

V and J are TRBV5-8 and TRBJ2-5; 8 nucleotides line up with TRBD2. Germline V gene lookup returns CDR1 SGHTS and CDR2 YDEGEE. The CDR3 contains 14 residues. V lost 5 bases to trimming and J lost 2 bases; unmatched junction nucleotides: 5. The CDR3 is CASSPGGGQETQYF. DNA of the CDR3: TGTGCCAGCAGTCCCGGGGGGGGACAAGAGACCCAGTACTTC.

V gene TRBV6-1 combines with J gene TRBJ1-6; no clear D. The CDR3 spans 12 residues. The germline V and J ends were trimmed by 2 bases and 8 bases, with 4 bases remaining between them. Germline V lookup: CDR1 MNHNS, CDR2 SASEGT. CDR3 protein: CASSEIDSPLHF. The CDR3 DNA follows: TGTGCCAGCAGTGAAATCGATTCACCCCTCCACTTT.

The rearrangement links TRBV28 to TRBJ1-5, with 7 bases aligning to TRBD1. The CDR3 spans 16 residues. Germline assignment: CDR1 MDHEN and CDR2 SYDVKM. With V trimmed by 10 bases and J by 5 bases, 17 bases remained unmatched. The DNA for the CDR3 is TGTGCCATCCACCGAATAAATCGACAGGGATATCAGCCCCAGCATTTT. Protein: CAIHRINRQGYQPQHF. Full variable domain (outside the CDR3, taken from reference TRBV28 and TRBJ1-5): DVKVTQSSRYLVKRTGEKVFLECVQDMDHENMFWYRQDPGLGLRLIYFSYDVKMKEKGDIPEGYSVSREKKERFSLILESASTNQTSMYLCAIHRINRQGYQPQHFGDGTRLSIL.

The chain joins TRBV9 to TRBJ2-2; 7 bases are a match to TRBD1. The CDR3 totals 15 residues. V was clipped by 4 bases and J by 7 bases; unmatched bases: 10. Germline V gives CDR1 SGDLS, CDR2 YYNGEE. The CDR3 nucleotides are TGTGCCAGCAGCAGGACAGGTACCACGGGCGGGGAGCTGTTTTTT. It specifies CASSRTGTTGGELFF.

The chain is built from TRBV29-1 and TRBJ1-3; the D is unclear. Trimming took 7 bases from V and 0 from J, leaving 19 bases between them. This CDR3 has 16 amino acids. The V gene's germline CDR1 is SQVTM and CDR2 ANQGSEA. DNA for the CDR3: TGCAGCGCCCGCCAGAACGCAGCGGACTCTGGAAACACCATATATTTT. Encoded protein: CSARQNAADSGNTIYF.

The chain is built from TRBV28 and TRBJ1-6, with D tentatively TRBD1 (5 bases). Deletions cut 1 base from V and 14 bases from J, with 18 bases between. Germline V gene lookup returns CDR1 MDHEN and CDR2 SYDVKM. This CDR3 contains 15 residues. The CDR3 reads CASSLYGQGRYTLHF. The CDR3 DNA follows: TGTGCCAGCAGTTTATATGGGCAGGGTCGCTACACCCTCCACTTT.

The chain employs TRBV19 and TRBJ2-2; 7 nucleotides agree with TRBD2. V lost 7 bases and J lost 4; bases outside the gene matches: 12. This CDR3 is built from 16 residues. Germline V CDR1 and CDR2: LNHDA, SQIVND (reference sequence). The CDR3 DNA reads as TGTGCCAGTAAGTCGTTGGGAGGGCCGGTCACCGGGGAGCTGTTTTTT. It specifies CASKSLGGPVTGELFF.

The J gene is TRBJ2-7, the V gene TRBV2; tentatively, D is TRBD1 (6 bases). Germline lookup yields CDR1 SNHLY and CDR2 FYNNEI. V dropped 5 bases and J dropped 0 bases, with 11 bases sitting between them. The CDR3 has 14 amino acids. CDR3 sequence reads: CASSPGTNSYEQYF. In nucleotides, the CDR3 is TGTGCCAGCAGTCCCGGGACAAACTCCTACGAGCAGTACTTC.

This chain connects TRBV18 to TRBJ2-2; D remains ambiguous. The CDR3 covers 15 residues. The V gene's germline CDR1 is KGHSH and CDR2 LQKENI. V lost 5 bases and J lost 3, with 13 bases in between. CDR3 in amino acids: CASSVVESDTGELFF. The CDR3 nucleotides read TGTGCCAGCTCAGTCGTGGAAAGCGACACCGGGGAGCTGTTTTTT.

The CDR3: CASSRTGSLYEQYF. The CDR3 DNA is TGTGCCAGCTCACGGACAGGGTCCCTCTACGAGCAGTACTTC. The genes are TRBV18 and TRBJ2-7; TRBD1 matches 8 bases. Germline values: CDR1 KGHSH, CDR2 LQKENI. With V trimmed by 4 bases and J by 3 bases, 5 bases remained unmatched. The length of the CDR3 is 14 residues. The full variable domain, in which reference TRBV18 and TRBJ2-7 provide the parts outside the CDR3, is NAGVMQNPRHLVRRRGQEARLRCSPMKGHSHVYWYRQLPEEGLKFMVYLQKENIIDESGMPKERFSAEFPKEGPSILRIQQVVRGDSAAYFCASSRTGSLYEQYFGPGTRLTVT.